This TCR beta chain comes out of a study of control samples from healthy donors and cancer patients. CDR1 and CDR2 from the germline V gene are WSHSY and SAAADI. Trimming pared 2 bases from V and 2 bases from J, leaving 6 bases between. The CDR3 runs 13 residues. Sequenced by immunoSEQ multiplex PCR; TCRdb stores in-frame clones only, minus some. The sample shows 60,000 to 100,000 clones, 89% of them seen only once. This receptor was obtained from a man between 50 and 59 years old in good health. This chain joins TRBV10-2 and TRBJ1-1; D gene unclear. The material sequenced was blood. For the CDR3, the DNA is TGCGCCAGCAGTGAGGTCGCTAACACTGAAGCTTTCTTT. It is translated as CASSEVANTEAFF.